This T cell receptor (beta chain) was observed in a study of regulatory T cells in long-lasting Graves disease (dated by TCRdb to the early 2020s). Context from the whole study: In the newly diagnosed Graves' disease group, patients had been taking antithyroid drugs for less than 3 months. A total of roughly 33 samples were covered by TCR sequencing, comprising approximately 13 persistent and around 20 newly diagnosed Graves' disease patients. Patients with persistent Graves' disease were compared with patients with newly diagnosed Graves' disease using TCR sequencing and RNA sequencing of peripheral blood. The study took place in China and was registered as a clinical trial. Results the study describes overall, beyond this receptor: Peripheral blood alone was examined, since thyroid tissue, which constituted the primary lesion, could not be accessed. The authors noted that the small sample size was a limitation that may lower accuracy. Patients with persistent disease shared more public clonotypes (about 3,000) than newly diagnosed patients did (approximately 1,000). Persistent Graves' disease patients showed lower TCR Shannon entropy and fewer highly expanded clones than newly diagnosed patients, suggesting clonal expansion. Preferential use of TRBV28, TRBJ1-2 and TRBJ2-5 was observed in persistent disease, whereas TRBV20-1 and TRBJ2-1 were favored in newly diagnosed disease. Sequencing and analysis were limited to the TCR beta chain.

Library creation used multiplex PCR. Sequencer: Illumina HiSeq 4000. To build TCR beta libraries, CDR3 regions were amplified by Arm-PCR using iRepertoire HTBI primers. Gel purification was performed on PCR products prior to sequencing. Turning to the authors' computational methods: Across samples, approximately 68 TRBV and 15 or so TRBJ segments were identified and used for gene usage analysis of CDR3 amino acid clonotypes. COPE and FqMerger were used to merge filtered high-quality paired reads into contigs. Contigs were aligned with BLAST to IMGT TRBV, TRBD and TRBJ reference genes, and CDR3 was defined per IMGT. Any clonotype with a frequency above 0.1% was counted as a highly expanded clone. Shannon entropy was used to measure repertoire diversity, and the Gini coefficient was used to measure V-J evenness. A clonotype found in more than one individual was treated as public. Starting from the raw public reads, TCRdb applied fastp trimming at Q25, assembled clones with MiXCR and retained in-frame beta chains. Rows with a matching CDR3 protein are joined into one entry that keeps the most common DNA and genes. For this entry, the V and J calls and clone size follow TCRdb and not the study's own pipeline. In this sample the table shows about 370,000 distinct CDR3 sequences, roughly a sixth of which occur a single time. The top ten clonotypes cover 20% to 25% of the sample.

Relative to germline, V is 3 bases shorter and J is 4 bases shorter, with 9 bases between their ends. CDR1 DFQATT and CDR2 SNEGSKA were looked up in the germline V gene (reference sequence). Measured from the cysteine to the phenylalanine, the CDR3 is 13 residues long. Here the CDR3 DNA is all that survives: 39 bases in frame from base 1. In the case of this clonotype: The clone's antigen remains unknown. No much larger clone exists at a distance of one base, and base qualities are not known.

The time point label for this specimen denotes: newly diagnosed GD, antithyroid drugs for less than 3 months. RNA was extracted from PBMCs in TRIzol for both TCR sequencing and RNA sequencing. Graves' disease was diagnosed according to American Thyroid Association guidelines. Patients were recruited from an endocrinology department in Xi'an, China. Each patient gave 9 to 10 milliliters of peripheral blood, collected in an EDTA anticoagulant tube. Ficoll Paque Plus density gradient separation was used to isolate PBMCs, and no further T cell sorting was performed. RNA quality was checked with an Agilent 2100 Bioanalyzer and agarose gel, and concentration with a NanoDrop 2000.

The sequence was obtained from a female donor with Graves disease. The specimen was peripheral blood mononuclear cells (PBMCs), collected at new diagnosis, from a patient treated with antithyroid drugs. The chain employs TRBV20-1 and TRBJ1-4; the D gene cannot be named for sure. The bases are TGCAGTGCTAGCTGGAAACATAATGAAAAACTGTTTTTT. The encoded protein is CSASWKHNEKLFF.